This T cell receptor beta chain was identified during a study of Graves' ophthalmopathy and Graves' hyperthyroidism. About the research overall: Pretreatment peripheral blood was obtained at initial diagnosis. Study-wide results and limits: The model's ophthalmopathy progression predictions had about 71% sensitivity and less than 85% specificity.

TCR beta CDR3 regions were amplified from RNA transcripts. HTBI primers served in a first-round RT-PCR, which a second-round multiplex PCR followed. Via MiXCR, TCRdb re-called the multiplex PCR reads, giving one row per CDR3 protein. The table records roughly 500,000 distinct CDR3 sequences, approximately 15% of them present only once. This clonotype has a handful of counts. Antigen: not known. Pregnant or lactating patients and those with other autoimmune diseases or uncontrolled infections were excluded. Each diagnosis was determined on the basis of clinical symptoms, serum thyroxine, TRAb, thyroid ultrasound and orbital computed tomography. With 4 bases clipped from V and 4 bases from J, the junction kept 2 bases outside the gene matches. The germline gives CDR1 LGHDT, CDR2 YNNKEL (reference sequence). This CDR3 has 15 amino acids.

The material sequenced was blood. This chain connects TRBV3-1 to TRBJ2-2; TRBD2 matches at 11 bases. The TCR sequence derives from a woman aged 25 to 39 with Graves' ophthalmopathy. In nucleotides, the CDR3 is TGTGCCAGCAGCCTTAGCGGGAGGGCCACCGGGGAGCTGTTTTTT. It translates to CASSLSGRATGELFF.